The sequence of this T cell receptor (beta chain) was determined in a study of Tregs in tolerant kidney transplant recipients. The table lists this clone with a few counts. Its target is not known. Germline CDR1 MNHEY, CDR2 SVGAGI. V gave up 4 bases and J gave up 3 bases, with 10 bases separating them. The CDR3 runs 14 residues. Assay: immunoSEQ multiplex PCR; the TCRdb copy retains only in-frame clones and omits some. The sample carries about 2,500 clones, about 39% recorded once. Study conclusions and caveats: Biological reproducibility was not directly addressed, but technical replication error appeared minimal.

The clonotype comes from a human donor in good health. The chain joins TRBV6-5 to TRBJ2-1, with D hard to call. The sample consisted of Tregs from blood cultured with allogeneic cells. CDR3 sequence: CASSSSLGYNEQFF. CDR3 coding DNA: TGTGCCAGCAGTTCGTCTCTGGGCTACAATGAGCAGTTCTTC.